A single sample gave rise to the 14 T cell receptor beta chains below, sequenced in a study of patients and donors after allogeneic stem cell transplantation. TCRdb used MiXCR to reprocess the RT-PCR reads, holding one entry per CDR3 protein. The sample includes 900,000 to 1,000,000 distinct CDR3 sequences, 15% to 20% of them seen just once. Material: blood, either unsorted or a sorted T cell fraction (not recorded which). The receptor source for this set is a human donor who was either an allogeneic HSCT recipient or a stem cell or donor lymphocyte infusion donor (not recorded which). It is not recorded whose cells these are; they may come from a transplant donor.

This clonotype showed up just a few times. This chain links TRBV5-1 with TRBJ1-1; D is undetermined. The length of the CDR3 is 13 residues. The V end was cut by 4 bases, the J end by 2 bases, with 9 bases between. In germline, CDR1 is SGHRS, CDR2 YFSETQ. CDR3 sequence: CASSTQLNTEAFF. Here the CDR3 DNA reads TGCGCCAGCAGCACTCAGCTCAACACTGAAGCTTTCTTT.

This clonotype has a handful of counts. The V and J genes are TRBV7-9 and TRBJ2-7, with 7 bases identical to TRBD1. Germline CDR1 SEHNR, CDR2 FQNEAQ (reference sequence). The CDR3 is 14 residues long. The ends lost 5 bases at V and 3 bases at J; junction bases unmatched: 7. DNA of the CDR3: TGTGCCAGCAGCCCGTTGGGACAGCTCTACGAGCAGTACTTC. This encodes CASSPLGQLYEQYF.

This sequence joins TRBV20-1 and TRBJ1-5; 7 nucleotides line up with TRBD1. The CDR3 is 15 amino acids. Germline CDR1 and CDR2: DFQATT and SNEGSKA (reference sequence). The V and J ends lost 5 bases and 6 bases, in that order; junction bases with no gene match: 13. CDR3 sequence (DNA): TGCAGTGCTGACACGGGAAAGGGGGCGGGTCAGCCCCAGCATTTT. Translating gives CSADTGKGAGQPQHF.

The chain combines TRBV6-2 or TRBV6-3 with TRBJ1-1; D is unresolved. The length of the CDR3 is 12 residues. The germline V and J ends were trimmed by 2 bases and 5 bases, with 6 bases remaining between them. The germline V gene has CDR1 MNHEY and CDR2 SVGEGT. The CDR3 DNA is TGTGCCAGCAGTTACGGGTGGACTGAAGCTTTCTTT. Protein sequence: CASSYGWTEAFF.

This clonotype came up a few times. The V call is TRBV29-1, the J call TRBJ2-5; D is ambiguous. Trimming left V 5 bases short and J 5 bases short, with 9 bases between. Germline V CDR1 and CDR2: SQVTM, ANQGSEA. The CDR3 is 11 residues long. CDR3 protein: CSVSIGETQYF. CDR3 nucleotides: TGCAGCGTTTCAATAGGCGAGACCCAGTACTTC.

This clonotype appeared a few times. V and J are TRBV5-1 and TRBJ2-1; D is perhaps TRBD2 (6 bases). The CDR3 has 14 residues. Germline CDR1 SGHRS, CDR2 YFSETQ. V shed 3 bases and J shed 5 bases, with 12 bases lying between them. The CDR3 DNA is TGCGCCAGCAGCTCCTCGACTAGGCACAATGAGCAGTTCTTC. It yields the protein CASSSSTRHNEQFF.

V is TRBV20-1 and J is TRBJ1-1, with TRBD1 as a possible D gene (5 bases). V shed 1 base and J shed 5 bases, with 14 bases lying between them. The CDR3 is 14 amino acids. Germline CDR1 reads DFQATT; CDR2 reads SNEGSKA (reference sequence). CDR3 region: CSARVPGGDTEAFF. The CDR3 DNA is TGCAGTGCTAGAGTACCGGGGGGTGATACTGAAGCTTTCTTT.

This chain links TRBV20-1 with TRBJ2-4; D is undetermined. The CDR3 has 13 amino acids. Trimming stripped 0 bases from V and 2 bases from J, with 5 bases between. CDR1 is DFQATT and CDR2 is SNEGSKA in the germline V gene (reference sequence). This CDR3 is CSAREGSKNIQYF. The CDR3 nucleotides are TGCAGTGCTAGAGAGGGTTCCAAAAACATTCAGTACTTC.

The genes are TRBV10-3 and TRBJ2-5; D not resolved. Germline CDR1 is ENHRY and CDR2 is SYGVKD. Trimming took 3 bases from V and 3 from J, leaving 14 bases between them. The CDR3 length is 15 residues. DNA for the CDR3: TGTGCCATCAGTGATTTTGGGGTACTAAAAGAGACCCAGTACTTC. This gives the protein CAISDFGVLKETQYF.

This clonotype was observed a handful of times. The rearrangement uses TRBV20-1 and TRBJ2-1; 12 nucleotides align to TRBD2. The germline V gene has CDR1 DFQATT and CDR2 SNEGSKA (reference sequence). V gave up 3 bases and J gave up 9 bases; unmatched junction bases: 12. This CDR3 spans 16 amino acids. CDR3 residues: CSASTRTSGTHVEQFF. The CDR3 DNA sequence: TGCAGTGCTAGCACTCGGACTAGCGGGACCCATGTTGAGCAGTTCTTC.

The V call is TRBV6-5, the J call TRBJ1-2, with 7 bases that match TRBD1. The V gene end was trimmed by 4 bases and the J gene end by 0 bases; junction bases not matched to a gene: 5. Germline V gene data show CDR1 as MNHEY and CDR2 as SVGAGI. CDR3 length: 15 amino acids. The CDR3 sequence is CASSSSGTANYGYTF. CDR3 in DNA: TGTGCCAGCAGTTCCTCCGGGACAGCTAACTATGGCTACACCTTC.

This clonotype has a handful of counts. The chain combines TRBV5-6 with TRBJ2-3; weak D call: TRBD2 (6 bases). This CDR3 comprises 14 residues. V lost 1 base, J lost 6 bases, and 12 bases lay in between. Germline V CDR1 and CDR2: SGHDT, YYEEEE. The chain's CDR3 is CASSLSRRGDTQYF. CDR3 in DNA: TGTGCCAGCAGCTTGAGTAGGCGGGGCGATACGCAGTATTTT.

The V gene is TRBV2, the J gene TRBJ2-1; no clear D gene. The V gene lost 7 bases and the J gene lost 5 bases, with 18 bases spanning the gap. The germline V gene has CDR1 SNHLY and CDR2 FYNNEI. The CDR3 sequence is 15 residues long. The DNA for the CDR3 is TGTGCCAGCACCGAAGGTGGCGCAGGTGACAATGAGCAGTTCTTC. Translating gives CASTEGGAGDNEQFF.

This clonotype came up a few times. The V and J genes are TRBV4-1 and TRBJ1-4, with 7 bases that match TRBD1. V trimming: 2 bases; J trimming: 9 bases; junction bases outside the gene matches: 9. CDR3 length equals 15 residues. CDR1 is MGHRA, CDR2 YSYEKL, per germline. This CDR3 is CASSQPTGRSKKLFF. As DNA, the CDR3 is TGCGCCAGCAGCCAACCGACAGGGAGGAGTAAAAAACTGTTTTTT.